These T cell receptor beta chains were read from a single sample in a study of blood T cell repertoires in COVID-19. This table comes from immunoSEQ multiplex PCR, and its TCRdb copy is limited to in-frame clones, with some not included. The profile shows a few hundred thousand clones, roughly 84% of them singletons. Sequencing used PBMCs or T cells enriched from blood (not recorded which). The source of these receptors is a woman in her late teens or twenties who had been exposed to COVID-19. CDR3s include the opening cysteine and the closing phenylalanine or tryptophan. Fields, in order: D gene, J gene, V gene, CDR3 protein, CDR3 DNA. The D gene is left open where the match is weak.

>TRBD2|TRBJ2-3|TRBV5-4
CASSSAWGGTDTQYF
TGTGCCAGCAGCTCCGCCTGGGGGGGGACAGATACGCAGTATTTT
>.|TRBJ2-3|TRBV6-5
CASSYSRSPRADTQYF
TGTGCCAGCAGTTACTCGCGCAGCCCGAGGGCAGATACGCAGTATTTT
>.|TRBJ2-5|TRBV2
CASRAGVGQETQYF
TGTGCCAGCAGAGCAGGGGTTGGCCAAGAGACCCAGTACTTC
>TRBD2|TRBJ2-1|TRBV6-5
CASISGSPPYNEQFF
TGTGCCAGCATTAGCGGGAGCCCTCCCTACAATGAGCAGTTCTTC
>TRBD1|TRBJ2-7|TRBV3-1/TRBV3-2
CASSQGRGLGEQYF
TGTGCCAGCAGCCAAGGCAGGGGGTTGGGAGAGCAGTACTTC
>TRBD1|TRBJ1-4|TRBV2
CASRVGTANEKLFF
TGTGCCAGCCGCGTCGGGACAGCAAATGAAAAACTGTTTTTT
>TRBD1|TRBJ1-1|TRBV5-1
CASNSQGDTEAFF
TGCGCCAGCAACTCTCAGGGGGACACTGAAGCTTTCTTT
>.|TRBJ1-2|TRBV19
CASSGVGNYGYTF
TGTGCCAGTTCAGGCGTCGGTAACTATGGCTACACCTTC
>TRBD1|TRBJ2-3|TRBV5-5
CASSLGDRLTDTQYF
TGTGCCAGCAGCTTGGGGGACAGGCTCACAGATACGCAGTATTTT
>TRBD1|TRBJ2-7|TRBV13
CASSSGQGYEQYF
TGTGCCAGCAGCTCAGGACAGGGGTACGAGCAGTACTTC
>TRBD2|TRBJ2-1|TRBV7-2
CASSLANTDIAGYNEQFF
TGTGCCAGCAGCTTAGCCAACACGGACATAGCGGGGTACAATGAGCAGTTCTTC
>.|TRBJ1-1|TRBV11-2
CASSLLQGLTEAFF
TGTGCCAGCAGTTTACTACAGGGCCTCACTGAAGCTTTCTTT
>TRBD2|TRBJ2-3|TRBV18
CASSPTSGGGTDTQYF
TGTGCCAGCTCACCTACTAGCGGGGGGGGCACAGATACGCAGTATTTT
>.|TRBJ1-5|TRBV18
CASSPPNLNQPQHF
TGTGCCAGCTCACCCCCCAATTTGAATCAGCCCCAGCATTTT
>.|TRBJ2-1|TRBV23-1
CASSPEGLLSDEQFF
TGCGCCAGCAGTCCGGAGGGGTTACTATCCGATGAGCAGTTCTTC
>TRBD1|TRBJ2-2|TRBV28
CATKGQGVPKNTGELFF
TGTGCCACCAAGGGACAGGGCGTACCTAAAAACACCGGGGAGCTGTTTTTT
>TRBD1|TRBJ1-2|TRBV5-6
CASSAGTGYGYTF
TGTGCCAGCAGCGCAGGGACAGGCTATGGCTACACCTTC
>TRBD2|TRBJ2-3|TRBV28
CACRLAGKDTQYF
TGTGCCTGCAGACTAGCGGGAAAGGATACGCAGTATTTT
>TRBD1|TRBJ1-2|TRBV9
CASSGYRGTYYGYTF
TGTGCCAGCAGCGGTTACAGGGGCACTTACTATGGCTACACCTTC
>.|TRBJ2-7|TRBV19
CASSIGLGEDEQYF
TGTGCCAGTAGTATAGGGCTAGGGGAGGACGAGCAGTACTTC
>TRBD2|TRBJ2-5|TRBV5-1
CASSFSAGVETQYF
TGCGCCAGCAGCTTTTCAGCGGGAGTAGAGACCCAGTACTTC
>.|TRBJ1-5|TRBV6-4
CASSSDSSGQPQHF
TGTGCCAGCAGTTCGGACAGCTCGGGTCAGCCCCAGCATTTT
>.|TRBJ1-3|TRBV18
CASSGPGTQSSGNTIYF
TGTGCCAGCTCAGGGCCCGGGACTCAGAGCTCTGGAAACACCATATATTTT
>TRBD1|TRBJ2-7|TRBV5-6
CASSPGQGREQYF
TGTGCCAGCAGCCCGGGACAGGGGAGAGAGCAGTACTTC
>.|TRBJ2-5|TRBV30
CAWIPREIETQYF
TGTGCCTGGATTCCTAGGGAGATAGAGACCCAGTACTTC
>TRBD1|TRBJ1-1|TRBV9
CASTGQGPYTEAFF
TGTGCCAGCACCGGACAGGGGCCGTACACTGAAGCTTTCTTT
>.|TRBJ2-1|TRBV21-1
CASSKGRLAEPHNEQFF
TGTGCCAGCAGCAAAGGGAGACTAGCGGAGCCCCACAATGAGCAGTTCTTC
>.|TRBJ2-1|TRBV11-2
CASSLGTTYYNEQFF
TGTGCCAGCAGCTTAGGGACTACCTACTACAATGAGCAGTTCTTC
>.|TRBJ2-5|TRBV18
CASSRGLQETQYF
TGTGCCAGCTCCCGCGGACTTCAAGAGACCCAGTACTTC
>.|TRBJ2-1|TRBV21-1
CASSPLRVSLGDNEQFF
TGTGCCAGCAGCCCCCTCCGAGTGAGTCTGGGCGACAATGAGCAGTTCTTC
>TRBD2|TRBJ2-1|TRBV5-1
CASRVSGGYNEQFF
TGCGCCAGCAGGGTTTCGGGAGGATACAATGAGCAGTTCTTC
>TRBD1|TRBJ1-4|TRBV6-1
CASSESAGGTTNEKLFF
TGTGCCAGCAGTGAATCGGCAGGGGGCACGACTAATGAAAAACTGTTTTTT
>.|TRBJ1-1|TRBV19
CASDPGYGISGTEAFF
TGTGCCAGTGATCCTGGTTACGGAATTTCAGGCACTGAAGCTTTCTTT
>TRBD1|TRBJ1-2|TRBV27
CASSSHHPGQGAYGYTF
TGTGCCAGCAGTTCACACCACCCTGGGCAGGGGGCCTATGGCTACACCTTC
>.|TRBJ1-2|TRBV5-4
CASSSRGDVGSF
TGTGCCAGCAGCTCGCGGGGGGACGTCGGTTCCTTC
>.|TRBJ1-6|TRBV28
CASSLDSTNSPLHF
TGTGCCAGCAGTCTGGACAGCACTAATTCACCCCTCCACTTT
>TRBD1|TRBJ1-1|TRBV6-5
CASRTGQLNTEAFF
TGTGCCAGCAGGACGGGACAGCTGAACACTGAAGCTTTCTTT
>.|TRBJ2-2|TRBV6-5
CASRPDRNTGELFF
TGTGCCAGCAGACCTGACAGGAACACCGGGGAGCTGTTTTTT
>.|TRBJ1-5|TRBV20-1
CSASGRDNQPQHF
TGCAGTGCTAGTGGACGGGACAATCAGCCCCAGCATTTT
>.|TRBJ2-3|TRBV6-4
CASSERGSTDTQYF
TGTGCCAGCAGTGAGCGGGGTAGCACAGATACGCAGTATTTT
>.|TRBJ1-2|TRBV7-2
CASSLDPGNYGYTF
TGTGCCAGCAGCTTAGATCCGGGTAACTATGGCTACACCTTC
>.|TRBJ2-7|TRBV28
CASSSLAYSYEQYF
TGTGCCAGCAGTTCGTTAGCTTACTCCTACGAGCAGTACTTC
>.|TRBJ1-6|TRBV5-8
CASTPGNNSPLHF
TGTGCCAGCACCCCGGGGAATAATTCACCCCTCCACTTT
>TRBD2|TRBJ2-3|TRBV7-2
CASSAGLAGGPGTQYF
TGTGCCAGCAGCGCAGGACTAGCGGGGGGGCCAGGTACGCAGTATTTT
>.|TRBJ1-2|TRBV3-1/TRBV3-2
CASSQEAGWANYGYTF
TGTGCCAGCAGCCAAGAAGCGGGCTGGGCTAACTATGGCTACACCTTC
>TRBD1|TRBJ2-7|TRBV13
CASSGTGTELYEQYF
TGTGCCAGCAGCGGGACCGGGACAGAACTCTACGAGCAGTACTTC
>TRBD1|TRBJ2-1|TRBV24-1
CATRPGQGRVDEQFF
TGTGCCACCAGGCCGGGACAGGGTCGAGTCGATGAGCAGTTCTTC
>.|TRBJ2-7|TRBV14
CASSREAYSYEQYF
TGTGCCAGCAGCCGAGAGGCTTATTCCTACGAGCAGTACTTC
>.|TRBJ1-5|TRBV27
CASSLIGGKGNQPQHF
TGTGCCAGCAGTTTAATTGGGGGCAAGGGCAATCAGCCCCAGCATTTT
>TRBD2|TRBJ2-3|TRBV2
CASSPGLAGGYHRDTQYF
TGTGCCAGCAGTCCTGGACTAGCGGGGGGGTACCACCGGGATACGCAGTATTTT
>TRBD1|TRBJ1-5|TRBV6-5
CASTISQGAGQPQHF
TGTGCCAGCACCATATCACAGGGGGCCGGACAGCCCCAGCATTTT
>TRBD1|TRBJ2-5|TRBV2
CASRSTGAETQYF
TGTGCCAGCAGATCTACAGGGGCAGAGACCCAGTACTTC
>TRBD2|TRBJ2-1|TRBV6-2/TRBV6-3
CASSGLAGRASSYNEQFF
TGTGCCAGCAGTGGACTAGCCGGGAGGGCCAGCTCCTACAATGAGCAGTTCTTC
>TRBD1|TRBJ2-1|TRBV28
CASSFRDRVSNEQFF
TGTGCCAGCAGTTTTAGGGACAGGGTGAGCAATGAGCAGTTCTTC